The T cell receptor (delta chain) under discussion was sequenced for a study of Vδ1+ human thymocytes. Study-level results: In the thymus, TRG and TRD repertoires looked highly polyclonal with Gaussian CDR3 lengths. Thymic delta-chain repertoires held approximately 20% Vdelta2 sequences and few Vdelta3, despite high sort purity.

About this clone: Its antigen is as yet unknown. This CDR3 is also generated by other DNA sequences in the sample.

RNA was extracted from the cells and then reverse transcribed. Multiplex PCR used pooled V-gene forward primers and a constant-region reverse primer to amplify CDR3s. TCRdb reprocessed the multiplex PCR reads through CATT. Of about 27,000 delta-chain clones listed, approximately 30% were seen once; the top ten hold 1.5% to 2%. V was shortened by 2 bases and J by 0 bases, with 16 bases between the two germline ends. CDR1 is TSWWSYY, CDR2 QGS, per germline. This CDR3 region has 17 residues. Purity of the sorted Vdelta1+ thymocytes ranged from 98% to 99.6%. Sequenced: Vdelta1+ gamma-delta thymocytes from the thymus. The subset: FACS-sorted CD3+ TCRalphabeta- TCRVdelta1+ TCRVdelta2- thymocytes. V is TRDV1 and J is TRDJ1; D gene unclear. The receptor's source is a boy in the first two years of life who had congenital heart surgery. The CDR3 DNA follows: TGTGCTCTTGGGGAAGGGCTTTCCGGGCTTTACACCGATAAACTCATCTTT. This gives the protein CALGEGLSGLYTDKLIF.